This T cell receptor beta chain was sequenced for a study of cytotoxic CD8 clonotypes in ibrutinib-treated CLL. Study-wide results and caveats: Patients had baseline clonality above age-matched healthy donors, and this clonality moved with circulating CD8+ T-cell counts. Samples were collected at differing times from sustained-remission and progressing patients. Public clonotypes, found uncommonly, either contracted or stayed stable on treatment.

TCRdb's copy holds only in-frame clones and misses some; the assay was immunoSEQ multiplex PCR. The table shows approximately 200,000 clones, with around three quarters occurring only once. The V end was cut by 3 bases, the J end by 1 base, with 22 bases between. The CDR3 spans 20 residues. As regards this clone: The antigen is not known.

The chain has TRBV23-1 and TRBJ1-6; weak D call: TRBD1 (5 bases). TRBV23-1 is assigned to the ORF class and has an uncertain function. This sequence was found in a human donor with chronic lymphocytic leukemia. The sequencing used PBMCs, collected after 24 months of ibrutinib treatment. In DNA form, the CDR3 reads TGCGCCAGCAGTCAGAAAAGGGGAGTCCGAGAGAGGTCCTATAATTCACCCCTCCACTTT. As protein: CASSQKRGVRERSYNSPLHF.